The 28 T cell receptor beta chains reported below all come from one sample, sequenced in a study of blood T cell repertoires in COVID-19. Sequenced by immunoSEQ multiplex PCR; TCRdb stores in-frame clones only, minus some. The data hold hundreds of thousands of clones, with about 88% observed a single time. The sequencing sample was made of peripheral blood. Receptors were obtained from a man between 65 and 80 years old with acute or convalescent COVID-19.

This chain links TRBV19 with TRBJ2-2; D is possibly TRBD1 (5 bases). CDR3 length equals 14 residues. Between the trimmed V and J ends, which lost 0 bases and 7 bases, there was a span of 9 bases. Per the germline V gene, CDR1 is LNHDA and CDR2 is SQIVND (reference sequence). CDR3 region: CASSIDRADGELFF. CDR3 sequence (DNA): TGTGCCAGTAGTATAGACAGGGCGGACGGGGAGCTGTTTTTT.

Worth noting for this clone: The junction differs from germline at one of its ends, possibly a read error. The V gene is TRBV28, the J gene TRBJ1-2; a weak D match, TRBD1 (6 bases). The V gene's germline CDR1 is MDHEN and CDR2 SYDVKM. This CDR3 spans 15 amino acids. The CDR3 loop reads CASSFRQEPPYDYTF. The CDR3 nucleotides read TGTGCCAGCAGTTTTAGACAGGAGCCCCCCTATGACTACACCTTC.

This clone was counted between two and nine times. This CDR3 reads CASSLGVASYEQYF. CDR3 in DNA: TGTGCCAGCAGCTTAGGGGTAGCCTCCTACGAGCAGTACTTC. This sequence joins TRBV7-9 and TRBJ2-7, with D unclear. The CDR3 sequence is 14 residues long. V was shortened by 1 base and J by 0 bases, with 7 bases between the two germline ends. Germline values: CDR1 SEHNR, CDR2 FQNEAQ (reference sequence).

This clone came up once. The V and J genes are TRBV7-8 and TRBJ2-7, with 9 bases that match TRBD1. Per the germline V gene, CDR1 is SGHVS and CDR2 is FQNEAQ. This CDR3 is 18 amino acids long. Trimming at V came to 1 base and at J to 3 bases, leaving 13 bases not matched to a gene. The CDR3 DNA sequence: TGTGCCAGCAGCTTAGTTCGTTCCCTCGGGACAGGGATCTACGAGCAGTACTTC. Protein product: CASSLVRSLGTGIYEQYF.

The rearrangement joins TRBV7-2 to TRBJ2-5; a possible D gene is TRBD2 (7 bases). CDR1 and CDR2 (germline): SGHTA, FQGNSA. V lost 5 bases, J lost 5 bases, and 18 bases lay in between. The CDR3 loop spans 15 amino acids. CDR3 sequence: CASSGSGGGFETQYF. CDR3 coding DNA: TGTGCCAGCAGCGGGTCGGGGGGCGGATTCGAGACCCAGTACTTC.

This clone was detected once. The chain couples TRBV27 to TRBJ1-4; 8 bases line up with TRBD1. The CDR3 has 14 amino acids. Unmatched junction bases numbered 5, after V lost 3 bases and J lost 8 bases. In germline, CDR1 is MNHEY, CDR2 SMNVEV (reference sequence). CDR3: CASSLRTGSEKLFF. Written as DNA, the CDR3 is TGTGCCAGCAGTTTGAGGACAGGGTCGGAAAAACTGTTTTTT.

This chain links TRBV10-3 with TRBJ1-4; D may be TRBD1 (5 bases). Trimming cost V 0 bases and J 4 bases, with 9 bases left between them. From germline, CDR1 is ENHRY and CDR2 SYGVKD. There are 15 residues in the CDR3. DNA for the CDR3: TGTGCCATCAGTGAGTCGGGGGGTTATAATGAAAAACTGTTTTTT. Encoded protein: CAISESGGYNEKLFF.

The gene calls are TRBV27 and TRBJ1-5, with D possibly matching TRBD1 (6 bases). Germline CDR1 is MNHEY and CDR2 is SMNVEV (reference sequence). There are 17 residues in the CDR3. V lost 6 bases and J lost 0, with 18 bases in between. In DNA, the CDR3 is TGTGCCAGCAGCGACCCCGGGACACATTATAGCAATCAGCCCCAGCATTTT. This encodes CASSDPGTHYSNQPQHF.

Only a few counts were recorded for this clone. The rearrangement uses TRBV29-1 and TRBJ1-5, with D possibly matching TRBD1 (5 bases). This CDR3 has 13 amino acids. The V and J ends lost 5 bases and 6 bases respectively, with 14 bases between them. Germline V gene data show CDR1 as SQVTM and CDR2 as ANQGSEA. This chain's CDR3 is CSVRRGESQPQHF. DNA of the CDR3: TGCAGCGTTCGGCGGGGGGAAAGTCAGCCCCAGCATTTT.

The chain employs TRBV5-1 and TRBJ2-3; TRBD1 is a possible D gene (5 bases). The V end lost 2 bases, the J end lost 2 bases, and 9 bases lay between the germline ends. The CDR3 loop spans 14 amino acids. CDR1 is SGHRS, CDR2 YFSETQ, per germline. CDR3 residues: CASSFTGSTDTQYF. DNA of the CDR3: TGCGCCAGCAGCTTTACAGGATCCACAGATACGCAGTATTTT.

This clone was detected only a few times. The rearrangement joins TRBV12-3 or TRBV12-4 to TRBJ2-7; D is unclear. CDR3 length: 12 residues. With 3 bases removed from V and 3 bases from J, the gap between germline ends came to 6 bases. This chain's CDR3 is CASSLEIYEQYF. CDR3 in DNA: TGTGCCAGCAGTTTGGAGATCTACGAGCAGTACTTC.

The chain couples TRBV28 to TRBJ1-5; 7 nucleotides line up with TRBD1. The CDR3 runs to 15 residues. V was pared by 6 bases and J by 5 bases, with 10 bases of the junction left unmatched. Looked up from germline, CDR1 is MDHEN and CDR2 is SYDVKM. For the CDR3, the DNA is TGTGCCAGCAGGGCAGGACAGGTCTCCTATCAGCCCCAGCATTTT. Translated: CASRAGQVSYQPQHF.

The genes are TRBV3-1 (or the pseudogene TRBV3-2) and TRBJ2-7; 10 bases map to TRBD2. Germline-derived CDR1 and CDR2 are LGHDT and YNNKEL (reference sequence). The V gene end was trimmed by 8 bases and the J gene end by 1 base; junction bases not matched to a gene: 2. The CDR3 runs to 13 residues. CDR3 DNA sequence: TGTGCCAGCGGACTAGCGGAGTCCTACGAGCAGTACTTC. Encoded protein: CASGLAESYEQYF.

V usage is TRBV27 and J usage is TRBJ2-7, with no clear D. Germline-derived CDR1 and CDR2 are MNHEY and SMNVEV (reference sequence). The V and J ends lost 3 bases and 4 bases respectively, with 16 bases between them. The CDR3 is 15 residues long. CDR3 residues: CASSLGRPQNYEQYF. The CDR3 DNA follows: TGTGCCAGCAGTTTGGGCCGGCCCCAGAATTACGAGCAGTACTTC.

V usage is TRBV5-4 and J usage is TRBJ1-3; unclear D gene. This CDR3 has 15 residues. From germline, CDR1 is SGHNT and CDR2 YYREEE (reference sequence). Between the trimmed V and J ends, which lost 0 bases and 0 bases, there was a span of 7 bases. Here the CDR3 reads CASSLGRSSGNTIYF. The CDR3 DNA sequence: TGTGCCAGCAGCTTGGGGAGGAGCTCTGGAAACACCATATATTTT.

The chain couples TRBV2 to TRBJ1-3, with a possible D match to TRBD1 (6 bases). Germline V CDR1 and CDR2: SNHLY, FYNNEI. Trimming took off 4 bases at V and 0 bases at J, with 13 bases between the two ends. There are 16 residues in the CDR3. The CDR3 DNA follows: TGTGCCAGCAGTGGGAACAGGGTGGGCTCTGGAAACACCATATATTTT. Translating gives CASSGNRVGSGNTIYF.

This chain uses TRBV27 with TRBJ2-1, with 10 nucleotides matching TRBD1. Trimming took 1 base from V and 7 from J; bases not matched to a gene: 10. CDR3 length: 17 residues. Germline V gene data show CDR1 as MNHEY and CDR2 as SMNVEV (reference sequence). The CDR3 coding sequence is TGTGCCAGCAGTTTATTCTCCCGACAGGGGGCGGGGAATGAGCAGTTCTTC. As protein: CASSLFSRQGAGNEQFF.

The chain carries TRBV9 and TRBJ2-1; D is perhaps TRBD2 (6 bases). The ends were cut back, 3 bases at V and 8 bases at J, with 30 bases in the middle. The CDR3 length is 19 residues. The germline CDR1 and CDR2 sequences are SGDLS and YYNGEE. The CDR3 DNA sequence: TGTGCCAGCAGCGCTCCTCGGGACTCTCCTTTCGGATATCTCGATGAGCAGTTCTTC. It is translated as CASSAPRDSPFGYLDEQFF.

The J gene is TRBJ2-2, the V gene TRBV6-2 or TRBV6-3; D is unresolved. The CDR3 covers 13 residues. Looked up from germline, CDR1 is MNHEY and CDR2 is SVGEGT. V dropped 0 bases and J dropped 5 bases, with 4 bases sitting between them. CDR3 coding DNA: TGTGCCAGCAGTTACTCCCCAACCGGGGAGCTGTTTTTT. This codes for CASSYSPTGELFF.

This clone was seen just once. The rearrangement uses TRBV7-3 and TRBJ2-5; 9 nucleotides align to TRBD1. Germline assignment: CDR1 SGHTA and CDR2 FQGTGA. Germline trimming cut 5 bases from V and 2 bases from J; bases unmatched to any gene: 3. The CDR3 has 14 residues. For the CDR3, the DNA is TGTGCCAGCAGCCCCGGGACAGGGCAAGAGACCCAGTACTTC. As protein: CASSPGTGQETQYF.

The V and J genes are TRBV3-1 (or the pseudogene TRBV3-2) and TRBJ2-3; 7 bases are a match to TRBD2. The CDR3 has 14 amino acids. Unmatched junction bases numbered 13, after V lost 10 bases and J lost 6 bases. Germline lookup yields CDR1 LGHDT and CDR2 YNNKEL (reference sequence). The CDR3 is CATSGTTFRDTQYF. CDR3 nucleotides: TGTGCCACCTCCGGGACTACGTTTCGGGATACGCAGTATTTT.

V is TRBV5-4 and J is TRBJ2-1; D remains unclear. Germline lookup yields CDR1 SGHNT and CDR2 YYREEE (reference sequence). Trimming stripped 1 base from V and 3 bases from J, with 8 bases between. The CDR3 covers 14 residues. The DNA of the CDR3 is TGTGCCAGCAGCTTGATCGCGGTCTACAATGAGCAGTTCTTC. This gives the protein CASSLIAVYNEQFF.

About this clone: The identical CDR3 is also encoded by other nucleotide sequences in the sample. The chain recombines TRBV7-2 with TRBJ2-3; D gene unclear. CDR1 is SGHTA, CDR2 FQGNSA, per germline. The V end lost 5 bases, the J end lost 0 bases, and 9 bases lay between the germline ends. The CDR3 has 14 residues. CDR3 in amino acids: CASSPMASTDTQYF. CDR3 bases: TGTGCCAGCAGCCCAATGGCTAGCACAGATACGCAGTATTTT.

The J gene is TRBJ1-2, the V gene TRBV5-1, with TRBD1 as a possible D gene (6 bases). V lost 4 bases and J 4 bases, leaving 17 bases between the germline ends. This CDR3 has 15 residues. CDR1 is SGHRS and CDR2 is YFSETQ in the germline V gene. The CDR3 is CASSPATGKSYGYTF. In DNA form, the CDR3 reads TGCGCCAGCAGCCCGGCGACAGGAAAGAGCTATGGCTACACCTTC.

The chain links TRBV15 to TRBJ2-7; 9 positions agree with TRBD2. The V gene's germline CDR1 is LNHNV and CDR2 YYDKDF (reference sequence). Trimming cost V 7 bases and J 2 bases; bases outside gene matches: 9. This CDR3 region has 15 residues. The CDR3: CATTERRGGTYEQYF. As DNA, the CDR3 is TGTGCCACCACGGAACGGCGGGGGGGAACCTACGAGCAGTACTTC.

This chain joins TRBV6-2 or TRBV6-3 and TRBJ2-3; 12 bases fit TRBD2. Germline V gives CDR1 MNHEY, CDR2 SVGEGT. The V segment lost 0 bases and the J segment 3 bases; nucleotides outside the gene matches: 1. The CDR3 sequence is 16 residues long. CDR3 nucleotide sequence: TGTGCCAGCAGTTACTCACTAGCGGGGGGTACAGATACGCAGTATTTT. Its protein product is CASSYSLAGGTDTQYF.

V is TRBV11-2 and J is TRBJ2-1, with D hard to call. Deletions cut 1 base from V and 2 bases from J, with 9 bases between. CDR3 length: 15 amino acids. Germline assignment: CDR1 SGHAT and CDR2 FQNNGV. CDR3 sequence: CASSLVYPAYNEQFF. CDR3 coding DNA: TGTGCCAGCAGCTTAGTCTACCCCGCCTACAATGAGCAGTTCTTC. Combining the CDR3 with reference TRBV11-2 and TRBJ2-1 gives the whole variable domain EAGVAQSPRYKIIEKRQSVAFWCNPISGHATLYWYQQILGQGPKLLIQFQNNGVVDDSQLPKDRFSAERLKGVDSTLKIQPAKLEDSAVYLCASSLVYPAYNEQFFGPGTRLTVL.

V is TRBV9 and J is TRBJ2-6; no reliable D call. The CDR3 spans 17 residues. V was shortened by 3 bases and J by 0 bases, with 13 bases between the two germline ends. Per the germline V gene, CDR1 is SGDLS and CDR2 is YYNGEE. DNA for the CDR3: TGTGCCAGCAGCGGCACCACTTTTGGCTCTGGGGCCAACGTCCTGACTTTC. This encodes CASSGTTFGSGANVLTF.